These 21 T cell receptor beta chains were sequenced from one sample in a study of response to subunit inactivated influenza vaccine. TCRdb recomputed calls from the RT-PCR reads with MiXCR, one row per CDR3 protein. The sample holds more than 450,000 distinct CDR3 sequences, roughly 12% seen once. Material: PBMCs from blood, obtained on the day of vaccination. The receptors originated from a man between 50 and 59 years old who received an inactivated influenza vaccine.

This clonotype was recorded a few times. This rearrangement joins TRBV7-9 to TRBJ2-7, with D tentatively TRBD2 (6 bases). Germline CDR1 is SEHNR and CDR2 is FQNEAQ (reference sequence). The CDR3 is 13 residues long. Trimming took 4 bases from V and 4 from J, leaving 11 bases between them. In DNA form, the CDR3 reads TGTGCCAGCAGCTACCGGGACTTATACGAGCAGTACTTC. It codes for CASSYRDLYEQYF.

The chain uses TRBV20-1 and TRBJ2-3; 12 bases fit TRBD2. Germline V gene lookup returns CDR1 DFQATT and CDR2 SNEGSKA (reference sequence). Trimming removed 6 bases from V and 1 base from J; junction bases left unmatched: 8. CDR3 length: 16 residues. CDR3 sequence (DNA): TGCAGTGCAGAGGACCTAGCGGGAGGGCGCACAGATACGCAGTATTTT. Its protein product is CSAEDLAGGRTDTQYF.

The rearrangement links TRBV9 to TRBJ1-1; no clear D gene. Trimming removed 0 bases at V and 1 base at J, with 7 bases between. The CDR3 is 14 amino acids. Germline loops: CDR1 SGDLS, CDR2 YYNGEE. The CDR3 DNA reads TGTGCCAGCAGCGTAGCTGCAGCGAACACTGAAGCTTTCTTT. Its translation is CASSVAAANTEAFF.

V is TRBV6-1 and J is TRBJ2-7; possibly TRBD1 for D (5 bases). Germline V gene sequence: CDR1 MNHNS, CDR2 SASEGT. The CDR3 has 14 amino acids. V lost 10 bases and J 0 bases, leaving 16 bases between the germline ends. The CDR3, as DNA: TGTGCCACACACAGGACAAGAAGCTCCTACGAGCAGTACTTC. Amino acid sequence: CATHRTRSSYEQYF.

This clonotype has ten or more counts. This chain joins TRBV5-1 and TRBJ1-5; D remains unclear. Germline CDR1 is SGHRS and CDR2 is YFSETQ. V was pared by 4 bases and J by 3 bases, with 14 bases between. The CDR3 totals 15 residues. The CDR3 nucleotides are TGCGCCAGCAGCAGGGAGGCAGGTTACAATCAGCCCCAGCATTTT. Translation: CASSREAGYNQPQHF.

V is TRBV6-1 and J is TRBJ2-3; 8 bases agree with TRBD1. The CDR3 totals 15 residues. Germline trimming cut 1 base from V and 2 bases from J; bases unmatched to any gene: 2. The germline CDR1 and CDR2 sequences are MNHNS and SASEGT. The CDR3: CASSEGTGTTDTQYF. CDR3 nucleotide sequence: TGTGCCAGCAGTGAAGGGACAGGGACCACAGATACGCAGTATTTT.

This clonotype came up many times. This chain connects TRBV12-3 or TRBV12-4 to TRBJ2-7, with D possibly being TRBD1 (6 bases). The length of the CDR3 is 15 residues. V was trimmed by 2 bases and J by 6 bases, leaving 17 bases between them. The CDR3 here is CASSLRTAPNGEQYF. CDR3 sequence (DNA): TGTGCCAGCAGTTTAAGGACAGCTCCAAACGGCGAGCAGTACTTC.

The chain is built from TRBV5-6 and TRBJ2-7; D ambiguous. Germline CDR1 and CDR2: SGHDT and YYEEEE. V dropped 9 bases and J dropped 9 bases, with 22 bases sitting between them. This CDR3 has 13 residues. The CDR3: CAIGTGLRCPQYF. CDR3 bases: TGTGCCATCGGCACCGGGCTCCGCTGCCCGCAGTACTTC.

V is TRBV11-2 and J is TRBJ2-7; TRBD2 agrees at 9 bases. There are 15 residues in the CDR3. After removal of 6 bases from V and 5 bases from J, the junction contained 11 bases not matched to a gene. Germline assignment: CDR1 SGHAT and CDR2 FQNNGV. Here the CDR3 DNA reads TGTGCCAGCAGACCCGGAGCGGGAGGTAGCCACGAGCAGTACTTC. Its protein product is CASRPGAGGSHEQYF. Combining the CDR3 with reference TRBV11-2 and TRBJ2-7 gives the whole variable domain EAGVAQSPRYKIIEKRQSVAFWCNPISGHATLYWYQQILGQGPKLLIQFQNNGVVDDSQLPKDRFSAERLKGVDSTLKIQPAKLEDSAVYLCASRPGAGGSHEQYFGPGTRLTVT.

This clonotype was counted between two and nine times. The CDR3 region is CASTVGNNEQFF. The CDR3 DNA follows: TGTGCCAGCACGGTCGGAAACAATGAGCAGTTCTTC. V is TRBV28 and J is TRBJ2-1, with D unclear. The germline V and J ends were trimmed by 7 bases and 5 bases, with 9 bases remaining between them. The germline gives CDR1 MDHEN, CDR2 SYDVKM. The CDR3 runs to 12 residues.

This clonotype has more than one count but fewer than ten. This sequence joins TRBV20-1 and TRBJ2-7, with TRBD1 matching 9 bases. J lost 5 bases, V lost 3 bases, and 5 bases had no gene match. Germline CDR1 and CDR2: DFQATT and SNEGSKA (reference sequence). The CDR3 has 13 amino acids. The CDR3 DNA reads as TGCAGTGCTAGTAGGACAGGGGAGGACGAGCAGTACTTC. Protein sequence: CSASRTGEDEQYF.

This chain uses TRBV5-1 with TRBJ2-1; maybe TRBD2 (6 bases). This CDR3 is built from 17 residues. The germline V gene has CDR1 SGHRS and CDR2 YFSETQ. V lost 4 bases, J lost 2 bases, and 19 bases lay in between. DNA of the CDR3: TGCGCCAGCAGCGTGGGGGGTGCTAGCGTAGCCTACAATGAGCAGTTCTTC. It is translated as CASSVGGASVAYNEQFF.

This clonotype was seen ten or more times. The rearrangement uses TRBV10-3 and TRBJ2-3; no clear D. In germline, CDR1 is ENHRY, CDR2 SYGVKD. The CDR3 length is 13 residues. Trimming cost V 9 bases and J 0 bases, with 10 bases left between them. Written as DNA, the CDR3 is TGTGCCATTCTACTGAGTAGCACAGATACGCAGTATTTT. Translating it yields CAILLSSTDTQYF.

The CDR3 here is CSARDIAGDVVVNTQYF. The DNA of the CDR3 is TGCAGTGCTAGAGATATAGCGGGAGACGTCGTAGTGAATACGCAGTATTTT. This chain uses TRBV20-1 with TRBJ2-3, with TRBD2 identical over 9 bases. This CDR3 contains 17 residues. The germline V gene has CDR1 DFQATT and CDR2 SNEGSKA (reference sequence). V lost 0 bases and J lost 7; bases outside the gene matches: 14.

Ten or more counts support this clonotype. The J gene is TRBJ2-7, the V gene TRBV7-9; no clear D gene. The CDR3 length is 12 residues. The germline CDR1 and CDR2 sequences are SEHNR and FQNEAQ (reference sequence). The ends were cut back, 4 bases at V and 0 bases at J, with 4 bases in the middle. The chain's CDR3 is CASSSSSYEQYF. As DNA, the CDR3 is TGTGCCAGCAGCTCAAGCTCCTACGAGCAGTACTTC.

This clonotype came up a few times. The chain joins TRBV20-1 to TRBJ2-1; D could derive from TRBD1 or TRBD2 (5 bases each). The germline V gene has CDR1 DFQATT and CDR2 SNEGSKA (reference sequence). The CDR3 length is 17 residues. The V end was cut by 0 bases, the J end by 2 bases, with 17 bases between. The CDR3, as DNA: TGCAGTGCTAGAGATCTAGGGTTCTCGGGGCCCTACAATGAGCAGTTCTTC. Amino acids: CSARDLGFSGPYNEQFF.

This clonotype has more than one count but fewer than ten. The CDR3 protein is CATRLQPSSYEQYF. DNA for the CDR3: TGTGCCACCAGGCTACAACCCAGCTCCTACGAGCAGTACTTC. The V and J genes are TRBV12-3 or TRBV12-4 and TRBJ2-7, with D hard to call. The germline V and J ends were trimmed by 10 bases and 0 bases, with 16 bases remaining between them. CDR3 length equals 14 residues.

This clonotype was counted between two and nine times. This chain uses TRBV7-2 with TRBJ2-5, with D uncertain. CDR3 length: 15 residues. Germline CDR1 and CDR2: SGHTA and FQGNSA. Trimming cost V 2 bases and J 6 bases, with 16 bases left between them. CDR3 residues: CASSLLGSIGQTQYF. The CDR3 bases are TGTGCCAGCAGCTTACTAGGGTCTATCGGACAGACCCAGTACTTC.

V and J are TRBV5-1 and TRBJ2-5, with TRBD2 matching over 7 bases. J lost 5 bases, V lost 0 bases, and 19 bases had no gene match. The V gene's germline CDR1 is SGHRS and CDR2 YFSETQ. CDR3 length equals 19 residues. CDR3 sequence reads: CASSLGAGPRAGVWETQYF. The CDR3 DNA reads TGCGCCAGCAGCTTGGGAGCGGGCCCGAGGGCGGGGGTCTGGGAGACCCAGTACTTC.

This clonotype was seen a handful of times. V and J are TRBV7-9 and TRBJ2-7; no clear D gene. The germline V and J ends were trimmed by 10 bases and 5 bases, with 15 bases remaining between them. The CDR3 is 12 amino acids. Germline CDR1 reads SEHNR; CDR2 reads FQNEAQ (reference sequence). CDR3 amino acids: CAIHIPSDEQYF. DNA of the CDR3: TGTGCCATCCACATCCCTTCGGACGAGCAGTACTTC.

This clonotype was detected only a few times. V is TRBV28 and J is TRBJ1-5; D gene ambiguous. The V end lost 5 bases, the J end lost 0 bases, and 8 bases lay between the germline ends. CDR1 MDHEN and CDR2 SYDVKM come from the germline V gene. CDR3 length equals 14 residues. The CDR3 region is CASSVPGSNQPQHF. The CDR3, as DNA: TGTGCCAGCAGTGTACCTGGTAGCAATCAGCCCCAGCATTTT.